One and the same sample provided the 5 T cell receptor beta chains below, sequenced in a study of T cells expressing NK-cell markers. Reprocessing the 5' RACE reads, TCRdb reports a single entry for every CDR3 protein and omits DNA. Its listing shows 150,000 or so distinct CDR3 sequences. Sequenced input: blood T cells: a sorted CD56 or NKG2C T cell subset, CD4+ or CD8+ T cells, or bulk PBMC T cells (not recorded which). The origin of the receptors is a woman in her fifties or sixties in good health.

J is TRBJ2-1 and V is TRBV7-9; the TCRdb D gene call, TRBD2, has no DNA to confirm it. The CDR3 is made up of 13 amino acids. Germline assignment: CDR1 SEHNR and CDR2 FQNEAQ (reference sequence). The CDR3 loop reads CASSSPSTNEQFF.

The chain combines TRBV27 with TRBJ1-1; TCRdb outputs TRBD1, but without DNA this stays unchecked. Germline assignment: CDR1 MNHEY and CDR2 SMNVEV (reference sequence). The length of the CDR3 is 15 residues. The CDR3 loop is CASSLFRSGGSEAFF.

The chain employs TRBV24-1 and TRBJ1-2. The CDR3 runs to 11 residues. In germline, CDR1 is KGHDR, CDR2 SFDVKD. The CDR3 region is CATRIGENYTF.

The genes are TRBV5-1 and TRBJ2-2; with no DNA, the TCRdb D assignment of TRBD2 cannot be verified. This CDR3 region has 17 residues. Germline lookup yields CDR1 SGHRS and CDR2 YFSETQ. CDR3 amino acids: CASSGTSGIPNTGELFF.

This chain joins TRBV7-3 and TRBJ2-1; the D call of TRBD1 rests on TCRdb alone, since no DNA is present to check it. Germline V gene lookup returns CDR1 SGHTA and CDR2 FQGTGA. This CDR3 is 15 amino acids long. The CDR3 reads CASSLRWGLGNEQFF.